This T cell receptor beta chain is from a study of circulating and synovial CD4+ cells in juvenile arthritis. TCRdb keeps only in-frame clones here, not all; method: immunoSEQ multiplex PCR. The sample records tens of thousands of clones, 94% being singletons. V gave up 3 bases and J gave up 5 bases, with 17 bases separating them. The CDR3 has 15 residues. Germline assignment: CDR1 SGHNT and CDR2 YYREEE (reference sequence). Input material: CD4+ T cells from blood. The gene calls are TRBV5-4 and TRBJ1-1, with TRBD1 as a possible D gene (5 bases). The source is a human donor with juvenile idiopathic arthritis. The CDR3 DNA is TGTGCCAGCAGCTGGGGGGTGAGCGGAGGGACTGAAGCTTTCTTT. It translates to CASSWGVSGGTEAFF. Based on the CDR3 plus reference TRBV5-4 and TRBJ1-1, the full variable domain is ETGVTQSPTHLIKTRGQQVTLRCSSQSGHNTVSWYQQALGQGPQFIFQYYREEENGRGNFPPRFSGLQFPNYSSELNVNALELDDSALYLCASSWGVSGGTEAFFGQGTRLTVV.